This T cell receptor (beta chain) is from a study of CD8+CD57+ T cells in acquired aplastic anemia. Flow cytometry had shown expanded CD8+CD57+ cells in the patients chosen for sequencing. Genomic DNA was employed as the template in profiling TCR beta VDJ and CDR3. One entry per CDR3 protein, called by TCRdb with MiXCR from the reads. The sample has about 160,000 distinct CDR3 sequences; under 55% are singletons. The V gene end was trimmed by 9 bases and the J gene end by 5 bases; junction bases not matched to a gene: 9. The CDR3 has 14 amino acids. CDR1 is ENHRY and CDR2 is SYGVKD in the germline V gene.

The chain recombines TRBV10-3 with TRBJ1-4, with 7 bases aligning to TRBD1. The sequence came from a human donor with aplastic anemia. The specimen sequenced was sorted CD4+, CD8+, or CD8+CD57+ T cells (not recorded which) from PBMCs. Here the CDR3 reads CAMRGTDNNEKLFF. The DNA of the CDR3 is TGTGCCATGAGGGGGACAGACAACAATGAAAAACTGTTTTTT.